Below, one TCR beta chain is given with its context. The sample originates from a study of blood T cells in healthy people across ages. As for the study in general: Per two T cells, template switching captured roughly one barcoded beta molecule.

Then a second PCR, running roughly 7 to 12 cycles, was carried out with a sample-barcoded 5' primer and a J-beta primer mix. TCRdb redid the calling of the 5' RACE reads with MiXCR, one entry per CDR3 protein. The data contain about 670,000 distinct CDR3 sequences, around 43% of them singletons. V lost 6 bases and J lost 2, with 10 bases in between. This CDR3 is 13 amino acids long. Germline V gene sequence: CDR1 MNHEY, CDR2 SMNVEV (reference sequence). It was roughly 10 milliliters of peripheral blood that were drawn from each donor. Samples each yielded at least 6 micrograms of total RNA. The rearrangement uses TRBV27 and TRBJ1-2; D might be TRBD1 (5 bases). The receptor comes from a man at least 80 years old in good health. Sequencing used blood. CDR3 nucleotide sequence: TGTGCCAGCAGCGGGGACGTCAACTATGGCTACACCTTC. Encoded protein: CASSGDVNYGYTF.